This record looks at one T cell receptor beta chain sequence and its context. The CDR3 loop spans 13 amino acids. V lost 3 bases, J lost 4 bases, and 2 bases stayed unmatched. Germline values: CDR1 SGHDT, CDR2 YYEEEE. These data come from a study of PD-L1 blockade in urothelial cancer. Looking at the study overall: It was at 3 weeks (second dose) and 6 weeks after treatment start that blood was analyzed. There were a median of roughly 140,000 T cells in blood samples.

Time point noted: pretreatment peripheral blood. Spike-ins of synthetic TCR analog templates went into each PCR. The assay was immunoSEQ multiplex PCR, and TCRdb's table has in-frame clones only and misses some. The sample includes about 70,000 clones, roughly 90% of them seen just once. The source material was PBMCs, sampled around atezolizumab (anti-PD-L1) treatment. The genes are TRBV5-6 and TRBJ1-1; 8 nucleotides match TRBD1. This receptor was identified in a man in his 70s with urothelial cancer. CDR3 sequence: CASSWTGSTEAFF. The CDR3 DNA follows: TGTGCCAGCAGCTGGACAGGGTCCACTGAAGCTTTCTTT.